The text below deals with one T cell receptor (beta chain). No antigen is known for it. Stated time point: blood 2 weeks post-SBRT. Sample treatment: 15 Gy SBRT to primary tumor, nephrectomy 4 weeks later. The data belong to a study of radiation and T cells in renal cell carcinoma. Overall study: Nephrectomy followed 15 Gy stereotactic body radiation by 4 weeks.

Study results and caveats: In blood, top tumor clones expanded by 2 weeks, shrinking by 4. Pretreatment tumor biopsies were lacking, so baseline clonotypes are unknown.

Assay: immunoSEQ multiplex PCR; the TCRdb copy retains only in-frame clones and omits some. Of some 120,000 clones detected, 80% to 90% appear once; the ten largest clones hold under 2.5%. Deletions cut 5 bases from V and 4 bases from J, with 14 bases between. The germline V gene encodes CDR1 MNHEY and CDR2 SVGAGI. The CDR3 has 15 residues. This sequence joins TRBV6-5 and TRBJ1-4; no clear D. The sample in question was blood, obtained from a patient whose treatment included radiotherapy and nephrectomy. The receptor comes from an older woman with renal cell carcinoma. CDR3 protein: CASSLRPGFNEKLFF. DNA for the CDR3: TGTGCCAGCAGTCTCCGCCCGGGCTTTAATGAAAAACTGTTTTTT.